This T cell receptor (beta chain) came from a study of control samples from healthy donors and cancer patients. Measured with immunoSEQ multiplex PCR; TCRdb has only the in-frame clones, and not every one. This table has 400,000 to 500,000 clones, 90% appearing once. Germline CDR1 and CDR2: DFQATT and SNEGSKA (reference sequence). The V end lost 3 bases, the J end lost 3 bases, and 18 bases lay between the germline ends. The CDR3 totals 15 residues. The gene calls are TRBV20-1 and TRBJ2-7, with D possibly TRBD2 on 6 matching bases. This TCR came from a man aged 35 to 55 with head and neck cancer. The source material was PBMCs. The CDR3 sequence: CSASTSLELGYEQYF. The CDR3 bases are TGCAGTGCTAGTACTAGCCTAGAGTTAGGCTACGAGCAGTACTTC.